Each of the 25 T cell receptor beta chains below was sequenced from the same sample in a study of blood T cell repertoires in COVID-19. Repertoires were generated with immunoSEQ multiplex PCR, while TCRdb's copy carries only in-frame clones and drops some. This sample has a few hundred thousand clones, with approximately 90% found just once. Material: PBMCs or T cells enriched from blood (not recorded which). These receptors came from a woman in her late teens or twenties who had recovered from COVID-19.

The rearrangement uses TRBV28 and TRBJ2-1; maybe TRBD1 (6 bases). Germline V lookup: CDR1 MDHEN, CDR2 SYDVKM. The V end was cut by 5 bases, the J end by 8 bases, with 16 bases between. The CDR3 extends over 14 amino acids. CDR3 amino acids: CASSQLQGSHEQFF. In DNA form, the CDR3 reads TGTGCCAGCAGTCAACTCCAGGGGTCTCATGAGCAGTTCTTC.

The genes are TRBV3-1 (or the pseudogene TRBV3-2) and TRBJ1-2, with a weak D call TRBD1 (6 bases). Trimming cost V 4 bases and J 7 bases, with 19 bases left between them. The CDR3 runs 15 residues. Germline V lookup: CDR1 LGHDT, CDR2 YNNKEL (reference sequence). The CDR3 here is CASSRYTTGGSGYTF. The CDR3 DNA reads as TGTGCCAGCAGCCGATATACGACAGGCGGCAGTGGCTACACCTTC.

The chain couples TRBV2 to TRBJ1-5; a weak D match, TRBD1 (6 bases). V was trimmed by 7 bases and J by 6 bases, leaving 13 bases between them. This CDR3 contains 13 residues. The germline V gene encodes CDR1 SNHLY and CDR2 FYNNEI. In DNA form, the CDR3 reads TGTGCCAGCACCGGCCGGGGGGCTCAGCCCCAGCATTTT. It yields the protein CASTGRGAQPQHF.

This clone has only a few counts. This rearrangement joins TRBV6-6 to TRBJ2-7; possible D gene TRBD2, 5 bases. Trimming removed 5 bases at V and 3 bases at J, with 11 bases between. Per germline, CDR1 MNHNY and CDR2 SVGAGI (reference sequence). The CDR3 runs 13 residues. CDR3 nucleotide sequence: TGTGCCAGCAGTGCCGAGGGAAGCTACGAGCAGTACTTC. Protein sequence: CASSAEGSYEQYF.

The chain recombines TRBV2 with TRBJ2-2; the match to TRBD1 covers 8 bases. Losses at the gene ends were 7 bases for V and 0 bases for J; bases not matched to a gene: 4. Germline values: CDR1 SNHLY, CDR2 FYNNEI. The CDR3 consists of 15 residues. DNA for the CDR3: TGTGCCAGCAATACACAGGGGGCGAACACCGGGGAGCTGTTTTTT. This gives the protein CASNTQGANTGELFF.

V and J are TRBV5-1 and TRBJ2-5; D possibly corresponds to TRBD1 (7 bases). This CDR3 spans 14 amino acids. The germline V gene encodes CDR1 SGHRS and CDR2 YFSETQ. The ends were cut back, 6 bases at V and 5 bases at J, with 17 bases in the middle. The CDR3 coding sequence is TGCGCCAGCACCGTTACAGGGGCGGGGGAGACCCAGTACTTC. This translates into CASTVTGAGETQYF.

The genes are TRBV2 and TRBJ2-5; D possibly corresponds to TRBD2 (6 bases). Deletions cut 4 bases from V and 2 bases from J, with 14 bases between. The germline V gene has CDR1 SNHLY and CDR2 FYNNEI. The CDR3 totals 15 residues. The CDR3 is CASSGWDGGQETQYF. The CDR3 DNA reads as TGTGCCAGCAGTGGATGGGACGGGGGACAAGAGACCCAGTACTTC.

CDR3 amino acids: CSVVQGDTEAFF. CDR3 coding DNA: TGCAGCGTTGTACAGGGTGACACTGAAGCTTTCTTT. The chain joins TRBV29-1 to TRBJ1-1; TRBD1 is a possible D gene (6 bases). There are 12 residues in the CDR3. CDR1 SQVTM and CDR2 ANQGSEA come from the germline V gene. V lost 4 bases and J lost 3, with 9 bases in between.

This chain connects TRBV2 to TRBJ1-4; 8 bases fit TRBD1. From germline, CDR1 is SNHLY and CDR2 FYNNEI. There are 17 residues in the CDR3. The J segment lost 0 bases and the V segment lost 7 bases, leaving 10 bases of the junction unmatched. In nucleotides, the CDR3 is TGTGCCAGCATCCTGGGACAGGTCTTTGCAACTAATGAAAAACTGTTTTTT. Its translation is CASILGQVFATNEKLFF.

The J gene is TRBJ1-1, the V gene TRBV30; no definite D call. CDR3 length: 14 amino acids. The V gene lost 0 bases and the J gene lost 0 bases, with 8 bases spanning the gap. Germline CDR1 reads GTSNPN; CDR2 reads SVGIG (reference sequence). The CDR3 loop reads CAWSVLSMNTEAFF. The CDR3 DNA follows: TGTGCCTGGAGTGTACTATCGATGAACACTGAAGCTTTCTTT.

J is TRBJ1-5 and V is TRBV6-5; tentatively, D is TRBD1 (5 bases). Trimming cost V 4 bases and J 4 bases, with 8 bases left between them. There are 13 residues in the CDR3. Germline V gives CDR1 MNHEY, CDR2 SVGAGI. CDR3 coding DNA: TGTGCCAGCAGTTTATCAGGGAATCAGCCCCAGCATTTT. It encodes CASSLSGNQPQHF.

This chain uses TRBV7-5 with TRBJ1-6. TRBV7-5 is shown as a pseudogene. The CDR3 extends over 12 amino acids. The CDR3 nucleotides are TGTGCCAGAATCAACGAGCATTCACCCCTCCACTTT. As protein: CARINEHSPLHF.

This clone has only one observation. The chain uses TRBV6-5 and TRBJ2-1; TRBD2 agrees at 16 bases. This CDR3 contains 16 residues. Germline V gene sequence: CDR1 MNHEY, CDR2 SVGAGI. Unmatched junction bases numbered 3, after V lost 1 base and J lost 9 bases. This chain's CDR3 is CASSYWGLAGGVEQFF. CDR3 bases: TGTGCCAGCAGTTACTGGGGACTAGCGGGGGGGGTTGAGCAGTTCTTC.

This chain joins TRBV3-1 (or the pseudogene TRBV3-2) and TRBJ1-4; TRBD1 aligns across 11 bases. The CDR3 has 17 amino acids. Germline lookup yields CDR1 LGHDT and CDR2 YNNKEL (reference sequence). After removal of 3 bases from V and 2 bases from J, the junction contained 5 bases not matched to a gene. The CDR3 sequence: CASSHSGQGVTNEKLFF. The CDR3 DNA reads as TGTGCCAGCAGCCATTCGGGACAGGGGGTTACTAATGAAAAACTGTTTTTT.

V is TRBV2 and J is TRBJ2-1, with 7 bases aligning to TRBD1. The CDR3 has 14 amino acids. Germline V gene sequence: CDR1 SNHLY, CDR2 FYNNEI. The V segment lost 8 bases and the J segment 6 bases; nucleotides outside the gene matches: 10. The CDR3, as DNA: TGTGCCAGCTCCGGGACAGCGATCCTCAATGAGCAGTTCTTC. Encoded protein: CASSGTAILNEQFF. The full variable domain, its missing parts supplied by reference TRBV2 and TRBJ2-1, is EPEVTQTPSHQVTQMGQEVILRCVPISNHLYFYWYRQILGQKVEFLVSFYNNEISEKSEIFDDQFSVERPDGSNFTLKIRSTKLEDSAMYFCASSGTAILNEQFFGPGTRLTVL.

The chain links TRBV6-5 to TRBJ1-2; 10 bases line up with TRBD1. This CDR3 spans 12 amino acids. CDR1 is MNHEY, CDR2 SVGAGI, per germline. With V trimmed by 5 bases and J by 7 bases, 1 base remained unmatched. CDR3 amino acids: CASSRTGGGYTF. CDR3 nucleotide sequence: TGTGCCAGCAGTCGGACAGGGGGTGGCTACACCTTC.

The chain uses TRBV4-2 and TRBJ2-7, with TRBD2 matching over 12 bases. The ends lost 2 bases at V and 4 bases at J; junction bases unmatched: 6. Looked up from germline, CDR1 is LGHNA and CDR2 is YNFKEQ. The CDR3 is 16 amino acids. The CDR3 DNA is TGTGCCAGCAGCCAATTCTCTAGCGGGGGGGTTTACGAGCAGTACTTC. This codes for CASSQFSSGGVYEQYF.

The table lists this clone with a few counts. The V call is TRBV28, the J call TRBJ1-5; TRBD1 agrees at 8 bases. This CDR3 region has 12 residues. Germline V gene lookup returns CDR1 MDHEN and CDR2 SYDVKM. With V trimmed by 5 bases and J by 6 bases, 0 bases remained unmatched. This CDR3 is CASSQGAQPQHF. The CDR3 nucleotides are TGTGCCAGCAGTCAGGGGGCTCAGCCCCAGCATTTT.

The V and J genes are TRBV18 and TRBJ1-2; D possibly corresponds to TRBD1 (6 bases). Germline CDR1 and CDR2: KGHSH and LQKENI. The CDR3 is made up of 18 amino acids. The V end lost 2 bases, the J end lost 2 bases, and 21 bases lay between the germline ends. CDR3 sequence (DNA): TGTGCCAGCTCACCAGTGCCCCCGGGGGGGGGCGCAAACTATGGCTACACCTTC. This codes for CASSPVPPGGGANYGYTF.

V and J are TRBV2 and TRBJ1-4; no firm D call. Per the germline V gene, CDR1 is SNHLY and CDR2 is FYNNEI. The CDR3 covers 13 residues. V was shortened by 6 bases and J by 5 bases, with 10 bases between the two germline ends. The CDR3 nucleotides are TGTGCCAGCAGCGCGGAAGGAAATGAAAAACTGTTTTTT. Translating gives CASSAEGNEKLFF. The whole variable domain, filled in from reference TRBV2 and TRBJ1-4, reads EPEVTQTPSHQVTQMGQEVILRCVPISNHLYFYWYRQILGQKVEFLVSFYNNEISEKSEIFDDQFSVERPDGSNFTLKIRSTKLEDSAMYFCASSAEGNEKLFFGSGTQLSVL.

The chain combines TRBV30 with TRBJ1-6; D possibly corresponds to TRBD1 (6 bases). CDR3 length equals 13 residues. V was trimmed by 6 bases and J by 6 bases, leaving 12 bases between them. Germline values: CDR1 GTSNPN, CDR2 SVGIG (reference sequence). CDR3 nucleotide sequence: TGTGCCTGCACAGGGAGCCCTAATTCACCCCTCCACTTT. It specifies CACTGSPNSPLHF.

V and J are TRBV10-2 and TRBJ1-1, with 7 nucleotides matching TRBD1. V dropped 2 bases and J dropped 2; count of bases not matched to a gene: 2. CDR1 and CDR2 from the germline V gene are WSHSY and SAAADI. CDR3 size: 14 residues. Here the CDR3 reads CASSEDRVNTEAFF. CDR3 bases: TGCGCCAGCAGTGAGGACAGGGTTAACACTGAAGCTTTCTTT.

The chain employs TRBV3-1 (or the pseudogene TRBV3-2) and TRBJ2-7, with a possible D match to TRBD2 (6 bases). V gave up 1 base and J gave up 2 bases, with 6 bases separating them. Germline values: CDR1 LGHDT, CDR2 YNNKEL (reference sequence). The CDR3 consists of 13 residues. The CDR3 DNA reads TGTGCCAGCAGCCAAGCGGGGGCCTACGAGCAGTACTTC. It yields the protein CASSQAGAYEQYF.

With regard to this clone: The same CDR3 also results from other DNA sequences found in this sample. This rearrangement joins TRBV9 to TRBJ2-2, with a tentative D call TRBD1 (5 bases). Between the trimmed V and J ends, which lost 3 bases and 7 bases, there was a span of 7 bases. Germline values: CDR1 SGDLS, CDR2 YYNGEE. The CDR3 runs 12 residues. The chain's CDR3 is CASSAQGGELFF. CDR3 DNA sequence: TGTGCCAGCAGCGCCCAGGGCGGGGAGCTGTTTTTT.

This clone appeared a few times. V gene TRBV2 combines with J gene TRBJ1-5, with no clear D. Trimming pared 5 bases from V and 5 bases from J, leaving 10 bases between. Per germline, CDR1 SNHLY and CDR2 FYNNEI. The CDR3 has 13 residues. CDR3 sequence reads: CASSPGTYQPQHF. DNA for the CDR3: TGTGCCAGCAGTCCGGGTACCTATCAGCCCCAGCATTTT.